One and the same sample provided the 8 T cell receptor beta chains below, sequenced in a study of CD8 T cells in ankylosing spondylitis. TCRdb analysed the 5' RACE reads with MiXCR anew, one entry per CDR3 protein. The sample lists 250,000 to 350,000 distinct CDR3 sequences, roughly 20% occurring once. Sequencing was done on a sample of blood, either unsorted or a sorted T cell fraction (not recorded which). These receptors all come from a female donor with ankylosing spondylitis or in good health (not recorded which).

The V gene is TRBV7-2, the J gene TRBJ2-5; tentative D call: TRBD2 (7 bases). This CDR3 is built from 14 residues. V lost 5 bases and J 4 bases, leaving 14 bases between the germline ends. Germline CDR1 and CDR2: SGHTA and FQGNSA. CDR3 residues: CASSIWGGGETQYF. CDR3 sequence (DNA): TGTGCCAGCAGCATCTGGGGGGGCGGAGAGACCCAGTACTTC. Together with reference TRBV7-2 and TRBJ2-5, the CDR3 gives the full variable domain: GAGVSQSPSNKVTEKGKDVELRCDPISGHTALYWYRQSLGQGLEFLIYFQGNSAPDKSGLPSDRFSAERTGGSVSTLTIQRTQQEDSAVYLCASSIWGGGETQYFGPGTRLLVL.

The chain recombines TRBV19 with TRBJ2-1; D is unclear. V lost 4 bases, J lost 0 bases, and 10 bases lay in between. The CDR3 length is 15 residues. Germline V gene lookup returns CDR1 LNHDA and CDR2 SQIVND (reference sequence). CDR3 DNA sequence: TGTGCCAGTAGTAAAGTGGGCAGCTCCTACAATGAGCAGTTCTTC. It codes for CASSKVGSSYNEQFF.

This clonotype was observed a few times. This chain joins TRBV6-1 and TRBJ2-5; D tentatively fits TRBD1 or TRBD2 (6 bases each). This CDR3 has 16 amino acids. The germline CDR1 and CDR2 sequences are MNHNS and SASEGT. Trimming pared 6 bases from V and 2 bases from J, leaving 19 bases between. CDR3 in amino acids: CASRGIVGGPQETQYF. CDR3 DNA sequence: TGTGCCAGCAGAGGGATAGTTGGGGGGCCACAAGAGACCCAGTACTTC.

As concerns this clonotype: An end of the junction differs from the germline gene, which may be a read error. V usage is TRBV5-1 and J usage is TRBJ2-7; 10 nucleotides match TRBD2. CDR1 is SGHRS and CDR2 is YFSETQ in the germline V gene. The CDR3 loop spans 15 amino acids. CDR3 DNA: TGCGTCAGCAGGAACGGGACTAGCGTTCTCTACGAGCAGTACTTC. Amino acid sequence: CVSRNGTSVLYEQYF.

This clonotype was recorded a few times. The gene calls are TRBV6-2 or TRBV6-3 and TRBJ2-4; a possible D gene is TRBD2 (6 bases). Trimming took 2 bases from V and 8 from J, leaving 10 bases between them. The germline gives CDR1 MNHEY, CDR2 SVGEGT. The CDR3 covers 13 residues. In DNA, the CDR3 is TGTGCCAGCAGTTACACCCGCGGGGACATTCAGTACTTC. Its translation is CASSYTRGDIQYF.

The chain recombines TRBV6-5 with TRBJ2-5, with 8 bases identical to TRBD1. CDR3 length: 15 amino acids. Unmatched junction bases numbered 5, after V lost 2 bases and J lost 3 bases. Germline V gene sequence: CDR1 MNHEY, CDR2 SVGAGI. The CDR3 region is CASSYRETGEETQYF. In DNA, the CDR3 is TGTGCCAGCAGTTACCGCGAGACAGGGGAAGAGACCCAGTACTTC.

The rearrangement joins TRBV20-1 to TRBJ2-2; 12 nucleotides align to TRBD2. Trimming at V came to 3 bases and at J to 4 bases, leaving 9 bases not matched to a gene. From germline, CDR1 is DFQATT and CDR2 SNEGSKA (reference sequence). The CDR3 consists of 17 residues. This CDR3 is CSARMTLAGGGTGELFF. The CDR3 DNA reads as TGCAGTGCTAGGATGACCCTAGCGGGAGGGGGCACCGGGGAGCTGTTTTTT.

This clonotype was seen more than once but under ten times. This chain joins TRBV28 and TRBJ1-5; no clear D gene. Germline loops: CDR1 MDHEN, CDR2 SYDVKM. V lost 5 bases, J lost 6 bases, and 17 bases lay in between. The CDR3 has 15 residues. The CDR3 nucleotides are TGTGCCAGCAGTCCCCCCCACGGCGCCGGTCAGCCCCAGCATTTT. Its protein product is CASSPPHGAGQPQHF.